This T cell receptor (beta chain) was recovered during a study of blood T cell repertoires in COVID-19. About the study: Whether acute or convalescent, the COVID-19 samples came from the United States, Italy and Spain. The analysed material was cDNA or gDNA that came from T cells, B-cell-depleted T cells, or PBMCs.

Per the original methods: Estimation of nucleated cell counts relied on the amplification of reference gene primers. Libraries were prepared by immunoSEQ multiplex PCR; TCRdb keeps only in-frame clonotypes and omits some of them. D and trimming were read from the DNA, whereas the V and J calls and clone size are those reported in that table. The sample includes more than 85,000 clones, 90% to 95% of them seen just once. Germline-derived CDR1 and CDR2 are SGDLS and YYNGEE. The length of the CDR3 is 14 residues. With V trimmed by 4 bases and J by 4 bases, 6 bases remained unmatched. This chain uses TRBV9 with TRBJ1-1; the match to TRBD1 covers 8 bases. This clonotype originated in a man aged 55 to 70 with acute or convalescent COVID-19. The sequenced sample was peripheral blood. The CDR3 sequence is CASSPATGGTEAFF. CDR3 in DNA: TGTGCCAGCAGCCCGGCTACAGGGGGCACTGAAGCTTTCTTT. The whole variable domain, remainder taken from reference TRBV9 and TRBJ1-1, is DSGVTQTPKHLITATGQRVTLRCSPRSGDLSVYWYQQSLDQGLQFLIQYYNGEERAKGNILERFSAQQFPDLHSELNLSSLELGDSALYFCASSPATGGTEAFFGQGTRLTVV.